Listed below are T cell receptor beta chains from one sample, sequenced in a study of T cell responses to AZD1222 COVID-19 vaccine. Clones were read by immunoSEQ multiplex PCR, and TCRdb kept only the in-frame ones, dropping some. The sample has approximately 90,000 clones, approximately 91% seen once. Source: peripheral blood, taken on day 0 of AZD1222 vaccination. These TCRs come from an adult in good health. The CDR3 runs from the conserved cysteine through the conserved F or W. Fields, in order: V gene, D gene, J gene, clone size, CDR3 DNA, CDR3 protein. The D gene is left open where the match is weak. Clone size appears in some rows only: once, few, many, or a class for an expanded clone.

>TRBV3-1/TRBV3-2|NA|TRBJ1-1|NA
TGTGCCAGCAGCCGGAGGGAGGCGGGAAACACTGAAGCTTTCTTT
CASSRREAGNTEAFF
>TRBV5-1|TRBD2|TRBJ2-3|NA
TGCGCCAGCAGCCCGCCGGCGGGGGGACTAGATACGCAGTATTTT
CASSPPAGGLDTQYF
>TRBV29-1|NA|TRBJ1-1|NA
TGCAGCGCTTCCTTACAGGGTAACACTGAAGCTTTCTTT
CSASLQGNTEAFF
>TRBV5-3|TRBD2|TRBJ2-3|NA
TGTGCCAGAAGCTCGATTTGGCGGGGGGCAAGCACAGATACGCAGTATTTT
CARSSIWRGASTDTQYF
>TRBV7-6|TRBD2|TRBJ2-2|NA
TGTGCCAGCAGCTTTTCGGGGGGTAACACCGGGGAGCTGTTTTTT
CASSFSGGNTGELFF
>TRBV5-1|TRBD1|TRBJ2-1|NA
TGCGCCAGCAGCTTGGTAGGGACAGGGTACAATGAGCAGTTCTTC
CASSLVGTGYNEQFF
>TRBV6-6|NA|TRBJ1-1|NA
TGTGCCAGCAGTTACTCGTGGAACACTGAAGCTTTCTTT
CASSYSWNTEAFF
>TRBV6-1|TRBD2|TRBJ2-7|NA
TGTGCCAGCAGTGATGACTTTAGCGGGGGAGGATACGAGCAGTACTTC
CASSDDFSGGGYEQYF
>TRBV2|NA|TRBJ1-5|NA
TGTGCCAGCAGTGGGGGCTTTAACAATCAGCCCCAGCATTTT
CASSGGFNNQPQHF
>TRBV2|TRBD1|TRBJ1-2|NA
TGTGCCAGCAGCCGGGACAGCTATGGCTACACCTTC
CASSRDSYGYTF
>TRBV6-5|NA|TRBJ1-1|NA
TGTGCCAGCAGTTACGGGGGGACTGAAGCTTTCTTT
CASSYGGTEAFF
>TRBV5-1|NA|TRBJ2-2|NA
TGCGCCAGCAGCTTAAATCGGGCGAACACCGGGGAGCTGTTTTTT
CASSLNRANTGELFF
>TRBV20-1|NA|TRBJ1-5|NA
TGCAGTGCTAGTTCTAGCAATCAGCCCCAGCATTTT
CSASSSNQPQHF
>TRBV2|TRBD1|TRBJ1-2|once
TGTGCCAGCAGTCCAGACAGGGCTATTGGCTACACCTTC
CASSPDRAIGYTF
>TRBV10-3|NA|TRBJ1-1|NA
TGTGCCATCACCCAAGAGGGGGGTAGGACTGAAGCTTTCTTT
CAITQEGGRTEAFF